This T cell receptor (beta chain) was documented in a study of spatial heterogeneity in lung cancer. With respect to this clonotype: As yet, its antigen is unknown.

TCRdb called the 5' RACE reads again in MiXCR, with one record for every CDR3 protein. The data hold about 20,000 distinct CDR3 sequences, with roughly 15% observed a single time. The time point is: sample taken at primary tumor resection. Findings of the study overall: Within tumors, counts of expanded alpha and beta TCRs tracked tumor mutation counts. Alpha chain coverage of tumor T cells was estimated at around 7%, and beta chain coverage at approximately 13%.

There are 14 residues in the CDR3. The junction had 7 bases not matched to a gene; V was cut back by 5 bases and J by 6 bases. Here the sequenced sample was lung tumor tissue, taken at surgery. The source is a female donor with early-stage non-small cell lung cancer. The V gene is TRBV12-3 or TRBV12-4, the J gene TRBJ2-1; 7 positions agree with TRBD1. The CDR3 reads CASSKDRPGNEQFF. The CDR3, as DNA: TGTGCCAGCAGTAAGGACAGGCCGGGCAATGAGCAGTTCTTC.